One sample yielded the 20 T cell receptor beta chains listed below, sequenced in a study of T-cell reconstitution after alpha-beta-depleted transplantation in children. Preparing the TCRbeta library involved the use of unique molecular identifiers. Each CDR3 protein gets one entry after TCRdb re-called the PCR reads with MiXCR. The sample carries more than 550,000 distinct CDR3 sequences, over 9.5% recorded once. The specimen was PBMCs from the stem cell graft donor, collected from the stem cell graft. These receptors were collected from a human donor who donated a stem cell graft to a child with acute myeloid leukemia.

This clonotype was detected a few times. The genes are TRBV20-1 and TRBJ1-4; perhaps TRBD1 as D (5 bases). The germline V gene has CDR1 DFQATT and CDR2 SNEGSKA (reference sequence). The CDR3 consists of 14 residues. The germline V and J ends were trimmed by 4 bases and 0 bases, with 9 bases remaining between them. This CDR3 reads CSAMDMATNEKLFF. DNA of the CDR3: TGCAGTGCTATGGACATGGCAACTAATGAAAAACTGTTTTTT.

The V gene is TRBV9, the J gene TRBJ2-7; TRBD1 agrees at 7 bases. Germline V gene sequence: CDR1 SGDLS, CDR2 YYNGEE. The CDR3 totals 16 residues. V gave up 3 bases and J gave up 6 bases; unmatched junction bases: 15. For the CDR3, the DNA is TGTGCCAGCAGCGAAAGGACAGGCAGTTTCCCATCCGAGCAGTACTTC. Protein product: CASSERTGSFPSEQYF.

The sample holds many counts of this clonotype. The chain couples TRBV29-1 to TRBJ2-1; 12 bases match TRBD2. The CDR3 is made up of 13 amino acids. The germline V gene has CDR1 SQVTM and CDR2 ANQGSEA. The CDR3 DNA follows: TGCGCCACCCCTAGCGGGAGGGGGAATGAGCAGTTCTTC. Its protein product is CATPSGRGNEQFF.

This clonotype was observed a handful of times. The gene calls are TRBV7-8 and TRBJ2-4; D is perhaps TRBD1 or TRBD2 (7 bases each). The CDR3 length is 14 residues. V was trimmed by 5 bases and J by 6 bases, leaving 14 bases between them. Germline-derived CDR1 and CDR2 are SGHVS and FQNEAQ. In DNA, the CDR3 is TGTGCCAGCAGCAGGGAGGGGGCTGCAAACATTCAGTACTTC. Translation gives CASSREGAANIQYF.

There are many counts of this clonotype. The rearrangement links TRBV5-1 to TRBJ2-3; D possibly corresponds to TRBD2 (6 bases). Germline V CDR1 and CDR2: SGHRS, YFSETQ. This CDR3 contains 14 residues. V was pared by 4 bases and J by 6 bases, with 15 bases between. The CDR3 nucleotides are TGCGCCAGCAGCCCGGGGGACCCAGCGGATACGCAGTATTTT. This codes for CASSPGDPADTQYF.

This clonotype showed up many times. The chain employs TRBV12-3 or TRBV12-4 and TRBJ2-7, with D unclear. V shed 2 bases and J shed 2 bases, with 7 bases lying between them. There are 13 residues in the CDR3. DNA of the CDR3: TGTGCCAGCAGTTTACAGGCCGCCTACGAGCAGTACTTC. This sequence encodes CASSLQAAYEQYF.

This clonotype was detected only a few times. This chain links TRBV7-3 with TRBJ2-1, with D tentatively TRBD1 or TRBD2 (6 bases each). This CDR3 has 14 residues. Germline CDR1 reads SGHTA; CDR2 reads FQGTGA. Trimming pared 2 bases from V and 9 bases from J, leaving 14 bases between. The CDR3 DNA sequence: TGTGCCAGCAGCTTACGTCCGGGGGCGGCTGAGCAGTTCTTC. Its translation: CASSLRPGAAEQFF.

The chain combines TRBV5-5 with TRBJ2-1; 8 bases map to TRBD2. CDR3 length: 16 amino acids. Trimming removed 1 base from V and 2 bases from J; junction bases left unmatched: 5. Looked up from germline, CDR1 is SGHKS and CDR2 is YYEKEE (reference sequence). CDR3: CASSLRAGGAYNEQFF. Written as DNA, the CDR3 is TGTGCCAGCAGCTTGAGGGCGGGAGGCGCCTACAATGAGCAGTTCTTC.

The chain links TRBV28 to TRBJ1-1; TRBD1 agrees at 7 bases. Trimming cost V 4 bases and J 6 bases; bases outside gene matches: 8. CDR3 size: 14 residues. CDR1 MDHEN and CDR2 SYDVKM come from the germline V gene. The CDR3 nucleotides are TGTGCCAGCAGTTCCGGGACAGAGCTTTCTGAAGCTTTCTTT. Translation gives CASSSGTELSEAFF.

This clonotype was recorded a few times. The chain is built from TRBV3-1 and TRBJ2-7, with TRBD1 matching over 7 bases. The ends lost 1 base at V and 2 bases at J; junction bases unmatched: 8. This CDR3 is 16 amino acids long. Germline lookup yields CDR1 LGHDT and CDR2 YNNKEL (reference sequence). CDR3 residues: CASSQATGFGTYEQYF. Written as DNA, the CDR3 is TGTGCCAGCAGCCAAGCGACAGGGTTTGGGACCTACGAGCAGTACTTC.

Ten or more counts support this clonotype. The chain recombines TRBV29-1 with TRBJ2-3, with 7 bases identical to TRBD2. The V segment lost 4 bases and the J segment 1 base; nucleotides outside the gene matches: 5. This CDR3 has 14 residues. Per germline, CDR1 SQVTM and CDR2 ANQGSEA. CDR3 protein: CSVGGGSGTDTQYF. As DNA, the CDR3 is TGCAGCGTTGGTGGCGGGAGTGGCACAGATACGCAGTATTTT.

The genes are TRBV29-1 and TRBJ1-1; 7 bases fit TRBD1. V lost 7 bases, J lost 0 bases, and 5 bases stayed unmatched. The CDR3 runs 13 residues. Germline values: CDR1 SQVTM, CDR2 ANQGSEA. CDR3 coding DNA: TGCAGCGCCAATACAGGGGTGAACACTGAAGCTTTCTTT. Its translation: CSANTGVNTEAFF.

This clonotype was recorded a few times. This rearrangement joins TRBV27 to TRBJ2-5; 8 positions agree with TRBD2. The trim removed 8 bases at V and 6 bases at J, leaving 14 bases unmatched. CDR3 length: 15 amino acids. Germline loops: CDR1 MNHEY, CDR2 SMNVEV (reference sequence). For the CDR3, the DNA is TGTGCCAGCTCCGACGGTAGCGGGGCTCTGAAGACCCAGTACTTC. Protein sequence: CASSDGSGALKTQYF.

This clonotype was recorded a few times. The CDR3 coding sequence is TGTGCCAGCAGTTTATCGTGGGAGCTCACAGATACGCAGTATTTT. Translating gives CASSLSWELTDTQYF. The chain joins TRBV27 to TRBJ2-3; a possible D gene is TRBD2 (5 bases). The ends were cut back, 0 bases at V and 2 bases at J, with 9 bases in the middle. Germline V gene sequence: CDR1 MNHEY, CDR2 SMNVEV (reference sequence). There are 15 residues in the CDR3.

This clonotype appeared many times. The chain uses TRBV7-2 and TRBJ2-1; TRBD2 aligns across 12 bases. V lost 6 bases and J lost 4; bases outside the gene matches: 10. Germline lookup yields CDR1 SGHTA and CDR2 FQGNSA. CDR3 length equals 17 residues. The chain's CDR3 is CASSIRTSGKRYNEQFF. The CDR3 DNA sequence: TGTGCCAGCAGTATTCGGACTAGCGGGAAGCGTTACAATGAGCAGTTCTTC.

This clonotype was detected only a few times. The CDR3 bases are TGTGCCAGCAGCTCTTACATTACAACTAATGAAAAACTGTTTTTT. Its translation is CASSSYITTNEKLFF. The chain carries TRBV5-6 and TRBJ1-4; D remains ambiguous. The germline V gene encodes CDR1 SGHDT and CDR2 YYEEEE. The CDR3 contains 15 residues. The germline V and J ends were trimmed by 3 bases and 0 bases, with 9 bases remaining between them.

This clonotype showed up many times. The chain has TRBV3-1 and TRBJ2-2, with D unresolved. The CDR3 covers 16 residues. The germline V and J ends were trimmed by 5 bases and 2 bases, with 15 bases remaining between them. CDR1 is LGHDT, CDR2 YNNKEL, per germline (reference sequence). The CDR3 coding sequence is TGTGCCAGCAGCTCACCTCAGAGGCTAAACACCGGGGAGCTGTTTTTT. This encodes CASSSPQRLNTGELFF.

The sample holds many counts of this clonotype. The V call is TRBV10-3, the J call TRBJ2-7; D call uncertain. The CDR3 loop spans 12 amino acids. Per the germline V gene, CDR1 is ENHRY and CDR2 is SYGVKD. Trimming shortened V by 0 bases and J by 6 bases, and 6 bases separated the two germline ends. Written as DNA, the CDR3 is TGTGCCATCAGTGAGTCATCCCTCGAGCAGTACTTC. Translated: CAISESSLEQYF.

The chain has TRBV15 and TRBJ2-3, with 11 bases matching TRBD2. Germline-derived CDR1 and CDR2 are LNHNV and YYDKDF (reference sequence). The CDR3 contains 20 residues. Trimming removed 1 base from V and 0 bases from J; junction bases left unmatched: 12. The chain's CDR3 is CATSRGNSLLAGDSTDTQYF. CDR3 coding DNA: TGTGCCACCAGCAGAGGGAATTCGCTACTAGCGGGGGATAGCACAGATACGCAGTATTTT.

This clonotype was observed many times. The chain carries TRBV6-2 or TRBV6-3 and TRBJ2-3; TRBD2 matches 7 bases. Unmatched junction bases numbered 3, after V lost 4 bases and J lost 2 bases. CDR3 size: 14 residues. The V gene's germline CDR1 is MNHEY and CDR2 SVGEGT. CDR3 DNA: TGTGCCAGCAGTTTGGGACTACACACAGATACGCAGTATTTT. This encodes CASSLGLHTDTQYF.